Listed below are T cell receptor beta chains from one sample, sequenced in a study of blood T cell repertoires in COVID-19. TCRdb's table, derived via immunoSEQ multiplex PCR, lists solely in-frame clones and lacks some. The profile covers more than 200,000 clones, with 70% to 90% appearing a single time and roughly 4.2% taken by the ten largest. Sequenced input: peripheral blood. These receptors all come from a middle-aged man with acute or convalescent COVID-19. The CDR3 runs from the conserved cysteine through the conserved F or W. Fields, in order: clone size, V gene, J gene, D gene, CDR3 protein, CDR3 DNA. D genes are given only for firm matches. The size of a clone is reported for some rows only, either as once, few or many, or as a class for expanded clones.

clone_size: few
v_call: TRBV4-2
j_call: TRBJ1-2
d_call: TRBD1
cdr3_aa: CASSQQIRDRGGYTF
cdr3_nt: TGTGCCAGCAGCCAACAGATCCGGGACAGGGGTGGCTACACCTTC

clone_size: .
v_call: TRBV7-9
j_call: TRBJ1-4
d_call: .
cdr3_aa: CASSSNYRVQGEKLFF
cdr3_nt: TGTGCCAGCAGCTCGAATTACAGGGTTCAGGGTGAAAAACTGTTTTTT

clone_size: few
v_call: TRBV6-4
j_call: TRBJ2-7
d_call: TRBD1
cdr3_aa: CASSPGTGSYEQYF
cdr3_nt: TGTGCCAGCAGTCCCGGGACAGGGAGCTACGAGCAGTACTTC

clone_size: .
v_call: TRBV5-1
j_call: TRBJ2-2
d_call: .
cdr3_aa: CASSLSQDTGELFF
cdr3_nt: TGCGCCAGCAGCTTGAGTCAGGACACCGGGGAGCTGTTTTTT

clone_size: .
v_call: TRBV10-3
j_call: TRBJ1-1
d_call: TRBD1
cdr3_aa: CAITDGQGALTEAFF
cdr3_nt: TGTGCCATCACCGACGGACAGGGGGCGCTTACTGAAGCTTTCTTT

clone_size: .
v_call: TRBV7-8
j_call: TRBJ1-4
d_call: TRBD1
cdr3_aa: CASSSDRLMNEKLFF
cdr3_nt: TGTGCCAGCAGCTCGGACAGGTTGATGAATGAAAAACTGTTTTTT

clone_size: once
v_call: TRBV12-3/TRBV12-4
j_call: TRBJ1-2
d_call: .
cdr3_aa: CASRGGDYGYTF
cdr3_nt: TGTGCCAGCAGGGGGGGGGACTATGGCTACACCTTC

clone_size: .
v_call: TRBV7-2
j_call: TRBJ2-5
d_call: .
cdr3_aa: CASNKAGGVGTQYF
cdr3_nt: TGTGCCAGCAACAAGGCTGGCGGCGTTGGGACCCAGTACTTC

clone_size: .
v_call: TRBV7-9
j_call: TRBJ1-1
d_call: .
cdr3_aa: CASSFGFANTEAFF
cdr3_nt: TGTGCCAGCAGCTTCGGGTTCGCGAACACTGAAGCTTTCTTT

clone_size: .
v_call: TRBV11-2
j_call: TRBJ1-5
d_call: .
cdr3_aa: CASSSGGKDQPQHF
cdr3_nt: TGTGCCAGCAGCTCGGGGGGAAAGGATCAGCCCCAGCATTTT

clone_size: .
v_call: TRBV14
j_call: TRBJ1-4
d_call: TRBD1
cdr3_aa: CASSRLDRVREKLFF
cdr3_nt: TGTGCCAGCAGCCGTTTGGACAGGGTCCGGGAAAAACTGTTTTTT

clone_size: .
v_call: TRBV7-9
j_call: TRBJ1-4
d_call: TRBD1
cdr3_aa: CASSPGTGNEKLFF
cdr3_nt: TGTGCCAGCAGCCCCGGGACAGGGAATGAAAAACTGTTTTTT

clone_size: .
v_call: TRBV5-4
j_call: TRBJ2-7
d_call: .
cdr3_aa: CASRPQGGYEQYF
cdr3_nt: TGTGCCAGCAGGCCCCAGGGGGGCTACGAGCAGTACTTC

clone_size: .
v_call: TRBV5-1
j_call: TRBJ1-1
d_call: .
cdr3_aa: CASSALAGVGTEAFF
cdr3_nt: TGCGCCAGCAGCGCGCTAGCGGGGGTGGGTACTGAAGCTTTCTTT

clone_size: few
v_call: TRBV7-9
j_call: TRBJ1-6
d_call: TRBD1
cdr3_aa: CASSSTGTLVNSPLHF
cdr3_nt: TGTGCCAGCAGTTCGACAGGGACCCTGGTAAATTCACCCCTCCACTTT

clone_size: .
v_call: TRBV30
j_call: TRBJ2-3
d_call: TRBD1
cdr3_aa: CAWSGGTGKTDTQYF
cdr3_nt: TGTGCCTGGAGTGGGGGGACAGGGAAAACAGATACGCAGTATTTT

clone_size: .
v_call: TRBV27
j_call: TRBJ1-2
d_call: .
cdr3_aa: CASSLQGSGNYGYTF
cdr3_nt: TGTGCCAGCAGTTTACAGGGTTCGGGTAACTATGGCTACACCTTC

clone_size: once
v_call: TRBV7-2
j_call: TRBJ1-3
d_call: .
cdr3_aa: CASSKQGLGSGNTIYF
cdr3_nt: TGTGCCAGCAGCAAACAGGGTTTGGGCTCTGGAAACACCATATATTTT

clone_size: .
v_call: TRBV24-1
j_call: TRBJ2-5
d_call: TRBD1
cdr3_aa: CATSESGTGGQETQYF
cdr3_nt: TGTGCCACCAGTGAGTCCGGGACAGGGGGTCAGGAGACCCAGTACTTC

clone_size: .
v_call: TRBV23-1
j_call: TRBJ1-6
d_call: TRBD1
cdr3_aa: CASSPRAGGTSSYNSPLHF
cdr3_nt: TGCGCCAGCAGTCCACGGGCAGGGGGCACGTCGTCCTATAATTCACCCCTCCACTTT

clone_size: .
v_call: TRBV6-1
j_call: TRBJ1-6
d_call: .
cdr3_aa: CASSESWGGARNSPLHF
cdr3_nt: TGTGCCAGCAGTGAATCCTGGGGAGGGGCGCGTAATTCACCCCTCCACTTT

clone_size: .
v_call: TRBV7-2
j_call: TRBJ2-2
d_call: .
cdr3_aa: CASSLGQLNTGELFF
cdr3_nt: TGTGCCAGCAGCTTAGGACAGCTAAACACCGGGGAGCTGTTTTTT

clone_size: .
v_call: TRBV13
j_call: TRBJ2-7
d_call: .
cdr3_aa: CASSLGGGPVDEQYF
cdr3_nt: TGTGCCAGCAGCTTGGGGGGGGGCCCCGTAGACGAGCAGTACTTC

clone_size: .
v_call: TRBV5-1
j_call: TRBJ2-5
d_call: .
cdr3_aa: CASSGGNQETQYF
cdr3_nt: TGCGCCAGCAGCGGGGGGAACCAAGAGACCCAGTACTTC

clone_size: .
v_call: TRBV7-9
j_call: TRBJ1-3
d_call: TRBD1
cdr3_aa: CASSPDRGSGNTIYF
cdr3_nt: TGTGCCAGCAGCCCCGACAGGGGCTCTGGAAACACCATATATTTT

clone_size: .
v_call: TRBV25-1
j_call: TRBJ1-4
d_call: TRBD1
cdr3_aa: CASSAKGAYEKLFF
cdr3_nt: TGTGCCAGCAGTGCTAAGGGGGCTTATGAAAAACTGTTTTTT

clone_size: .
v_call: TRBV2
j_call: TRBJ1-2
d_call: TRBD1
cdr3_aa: CASSDRGYNYGYTF
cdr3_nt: TGTGCCAGCAGTGACAGGGGGTATAACTATGGCTACACCTTC

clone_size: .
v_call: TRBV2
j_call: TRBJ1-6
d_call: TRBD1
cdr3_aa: CASSGATGGYNSPLHF
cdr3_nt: TGTGCCAGCAGTGGGGCGACAGGGGGATATAATTCACCCCTCCACTTT

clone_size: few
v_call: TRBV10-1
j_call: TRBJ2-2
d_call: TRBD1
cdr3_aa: CASSPTGGVTGELFF
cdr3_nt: TGCGCCAGCAGCCCGACAGGGGGTGTCACCGGGGAGCTGTTTTTT

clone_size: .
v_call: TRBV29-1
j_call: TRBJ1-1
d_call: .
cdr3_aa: CSVEDPGAEAFF
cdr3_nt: TGCAGCGTTGAAGATCCGGGGGCTGAAGCTTTCTTT

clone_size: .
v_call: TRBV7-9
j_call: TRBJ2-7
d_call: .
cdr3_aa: CASSLTGYEQYF
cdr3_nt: TGTGCCAGCAGCTTAACCGGCTACGAGCAGTACTTC

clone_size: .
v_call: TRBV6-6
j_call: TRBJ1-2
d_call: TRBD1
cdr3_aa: CASSPQTGRGSHGYTF
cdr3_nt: TGTGCCAGCAGTCCCCAGACAGGGAGAGGAAGTCATGGCTACACCTTC

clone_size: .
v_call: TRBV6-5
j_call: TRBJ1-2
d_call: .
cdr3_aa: CASSYSGQRGGYTF
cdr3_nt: TGTGCCAGCAGTTACTCGGGGCAGCGCGGAGGCTACACCTTC

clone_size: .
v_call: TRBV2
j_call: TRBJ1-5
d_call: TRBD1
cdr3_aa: CASAGGTGPRQPQHF
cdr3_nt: TGTGCCAGCGCGGGGGGGACAGGCCCCAGGCAGCCCCAGCATTTT

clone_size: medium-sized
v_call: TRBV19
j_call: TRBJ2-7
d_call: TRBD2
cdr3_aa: CASSIGGGGGEQYF
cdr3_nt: TGTGCCAGTAGTATAGGAGGCGGGGGAGGAGAGCAGTACTTC

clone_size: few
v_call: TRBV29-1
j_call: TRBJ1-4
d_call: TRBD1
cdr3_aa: CSVAGTGNEKLFF
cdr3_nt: TGCAGCGTTGCCGGGACAGGAAATGAAAAACTGTTTTTT

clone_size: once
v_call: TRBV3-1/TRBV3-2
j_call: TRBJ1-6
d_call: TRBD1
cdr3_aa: CASSLSDRESSPLHF
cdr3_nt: TGTGCCAGCAGCCTCTCGGACAGGGAGAGTTCACCCCTCCACTTT

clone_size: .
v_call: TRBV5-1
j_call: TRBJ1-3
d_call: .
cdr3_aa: CASSLEFLGSSGNTIYF
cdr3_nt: TGCGCCAGCAGCTTGGAGTTCCTGGGGAGCTCTGGAAACACCATATATTTT

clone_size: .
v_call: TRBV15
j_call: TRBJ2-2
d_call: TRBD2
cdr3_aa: CATSPGGITAGELFF
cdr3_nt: TGTGCCACCAGCCCCGGGGGGATTACGGCCGGGGAGCTGTTTTTT

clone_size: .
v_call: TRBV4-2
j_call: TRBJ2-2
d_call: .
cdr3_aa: CASSQVGDTVTGELFF
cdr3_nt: TGTGCCAGCAGCCAAGTGGGGGACACAGTCACCGGGGAGCTGTTTTTT

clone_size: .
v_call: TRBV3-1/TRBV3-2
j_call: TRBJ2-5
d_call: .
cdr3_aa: CASSQEGASGQETQYF
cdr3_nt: TGTGCCAGCAGCCAAGAAGGGGCTAGTGGGCAAGAGACCCAGTACTTC

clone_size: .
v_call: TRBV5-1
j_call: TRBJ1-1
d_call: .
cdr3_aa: CASSPNAGANTEAFF
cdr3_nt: TGCGCCAGCAGCCCGAACGCGGGTGCTAACACTGAAGCTTTCTTT

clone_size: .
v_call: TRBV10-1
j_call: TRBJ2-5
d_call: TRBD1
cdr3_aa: CASSAPTGEETQYF
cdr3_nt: TGCGCCAGCAGTGCCCCGACAGGGGAAGAGACCCAGTACTTC

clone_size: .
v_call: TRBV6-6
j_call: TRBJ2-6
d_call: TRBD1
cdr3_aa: CASSPGTGWSGANVLTF
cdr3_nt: TGTGCCAGCAGTCCCGGGACAGGGTGGTCAGGGGCCAACGTCCTGACTTTC

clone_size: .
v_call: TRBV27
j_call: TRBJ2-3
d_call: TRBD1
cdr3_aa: CASSLGQGYDTQYF
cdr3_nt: TGTGCCAGCAGCCTGGGACAGGGTTACGATACGCAGTATTTT

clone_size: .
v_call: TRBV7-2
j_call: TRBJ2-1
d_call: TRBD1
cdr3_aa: CASREDRGSYNEQFF
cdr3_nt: TGTGCCAGCAGAGAGGACAGGGGATCATACAATGAGCAGTTCTTC

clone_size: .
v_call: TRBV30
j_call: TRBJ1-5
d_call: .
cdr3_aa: CAWSQLLGRGDQPQHF
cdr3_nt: TGTGCCTGGAGTCAACTCCTGGGGAGGGGAGATCAGCCCCAGCATTTT